This T cell receptor (beta chain) was recorded in a study of graft-versus-host responses after intestinal transplantation. The wider study: Transplantation in recipients was multivisceral, liver-intestinal, or isolated intestinal. Points from the study as a whole: Graft-donor T cell macrochimerism coincided with high graft-versus-host to host-versus-graft clonal ratios in allografts.

This CDR3 spans 10 amino acids. Germline V gives CDR1 MNHEY, CDR2 SMNVEV (reference sequence). Deletions cut 4 bases from V and 5 bases from J, with 0 bases between. Here immunoSEQ multiplex PCR was the method, and the copy in TCRdb shows in-frame clones only, minus some. The repertoire holds about 110,000 clones, with 90% to 95% as singletons. As regards this clone: Its antigen is unidentified.

This clonotype originated in a human donor who received an intestinal transplant. The rearrangement uses TRBV27 and TRBJ1-5; D not certain. Sequenced here: unstimulated CD8+ T cells sorted from spleen or lymph node cells, sampled before intestinal transplant. CDR3 nucleotide sequence: TGTGCCAGCAGTTATCAGCCCCAGCATTTT. As protein: CASSYQPQHF.